One T cell receptor (beta chain) is described in this entry. The antigen is unknown. Under the ViraFEST assay, PBMC were stimulated with viral peptide pools so that antigen-specific CD4+ T cells expanded. Sequencing was performed afterwards. Once cultured for 9 to 11 days, the cells underwent separation to obtain CD4+ T cells. Either the mRNA-1273 or the BNT162b2 vaccine was given to participants as two doses. All vaccine recipients tested negative for nucleocapsid antibodies and had never contracted SARS-CoV-2 infection. Wells each received over 1.5 million PBMC, cultured with approximately 9 IU/ml IL-2 and roughly 9.4 ug/ml peptides. The table came from immunoSEQ multiplex PCR; TCRdb's copy has only in-frame clones and leaves some out. Among tens of thousands of clones listed, 65% were seen once. The source of the sample is a study of vaccination effects on CD4 cells after COVID-19. Study-level information: After the second dose, samples were taken at median day 72.

The sequence came from a human donor who received a COVID-19 vaccine. Sequenced material: CD4+ T cells from PBMCs cultured with SARS-CoV-2 spike peptides, taken after COVID-19 vaccination.

The CDR3 is CASSKGGEIGEQFF. In DNA, the CDR3 is TGTGCCAGCAGCAAAGGCGGGGAAATAGGTGAGCAGTTCTTC. V usage is TRBV21-1 and J usage is TRBJ2-1; TRBD2 is taken as the D call from the table, unchecked against the DNA. TRBV21-1 is termed a pseudogene. This CDR3 region has 14 residues.